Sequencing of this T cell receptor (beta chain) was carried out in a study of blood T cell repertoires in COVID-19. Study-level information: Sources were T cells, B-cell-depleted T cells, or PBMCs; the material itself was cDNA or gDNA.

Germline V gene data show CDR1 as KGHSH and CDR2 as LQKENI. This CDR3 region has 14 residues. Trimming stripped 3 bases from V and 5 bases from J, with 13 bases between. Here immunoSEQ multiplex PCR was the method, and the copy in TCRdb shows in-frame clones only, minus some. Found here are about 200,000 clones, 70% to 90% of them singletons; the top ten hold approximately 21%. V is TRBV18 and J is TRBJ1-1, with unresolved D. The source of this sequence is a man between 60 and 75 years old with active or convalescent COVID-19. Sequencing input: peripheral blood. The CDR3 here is CASSPKGSGTEAFF. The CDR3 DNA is TGTGCCAGCTCACCTAAGGGCTCGGGAACTGAAGCTTTCTTT.